Here is one T cell receptor beta chain with its context. There is no known antigen for this receptor. The sample holds no much larger clone one base away, and base qualities are not on file. V and J are trimmed by 0 bases and 4 bases, and the gene matches miss 8 bases of the junction. Taken from cysteine to phenylalanine, the CDR3 has 17 residues. Of the read, only the CDR3 DNA is kept; its 51 bases are in frame from base 1. For CDR1 and CDR2, the germline V gene lists SGHRS and YFSETQ. The immunoSEQ Assay, a bias-controlled multiplex PCR, was used to amplify TCRbeta CDR3 regions from genomic DNA. From the authors' description of their analysis: Within the assay, amplification of reference gene primers was used to estimate how many nucleated cells each sample contained. To quantify the absolute abundance of each unique TCRbeta CDR3 rearrangement, sequence reads were collapsed and filtered. For each sample, productive Simpson clonality was calculated by taking the square root of Simpson's diversity index across productive rearrangements. The source is immuneACCESS, and TCRdb retained only in-frame sequences with V and J called. Part of the clones is not carried over; for the studies checked, unresolved V genes explain less than half of this, and the remainder is unexplained. From that table come the V and J calls and clone size; the DNA was used to work out D and trimming. The sample records about 210,000 clones, roughly four fifths of which are singletons. The leading ten clones occupy nearly 9.5% of the sample.

Enrolling through a virtual design, the prospective study's participants ranged in age from about 18 to 89 years and lived across about two dozen United States geographic areas. To assign participants to cohorts, the prospective study relied on clinical history that participants themselves reported in a screening survey and a study questionnaire. ImmuneRACE Cohort 3 recovered participants were defined by two consecutive negative NP/OP PCR tests, healthcare professional clearance, or symptom resolution. Each participant in the prospective study had whole blood, serum and a nasopharyngeal or oropharyngeal swab collected by mobile phlebotomists. Over a roughly 2-month period, participants in the prospective study had the option of providing additional blood draws and questionnaires. Before DNA extraction, blood samples from the prospective study were shipped at room temperature or frozen. The entry originates in a study of blood T cell repertoires in COVID-19 (dated by TCRdb to the early 2020s). About the investigation overall: Samples from collaborators originated in the United States, Italy and Spain and spanned both the acute and convalescent phases of COVID-19. The sample metadata nearly always contained a de-identified subject ID, COVID-19 status, age in years and sex. HLA class I and class II types, where available, came from metadata supplied by the sample provider rather than from assay-based typing. The samples were drawn from the first 160 participants of the ongoing ImmuneRACE study and from some 1,300 subjects provided by 6 global collaborators. The dataset comprised deeply sampled blood TCRbeta repertoires from subjects exposed to, actively infected with, or recovered from COVID-19. The repertoires were released in a freely available public database intended as a resource for research on the immune response to SARS-CoV-2. The prospective study material was composed of cDNA or gDNA derived from T cells, B-cell-depleted T cells, or PBMCs.

Beyond this particular receptor, the publication reports: Clinical and demographic metadata were provided uncurated, with the amount varying by source and participant.

This chain is built from TRBV5-1 and TRBJ2-2; a stretch of 8 junction bases matches TRBD1. The sample was PBMCs or T cells enriched from blood (not recorded which). The receptor was derived from a man in his forties who had recovered from COVID-19. The bases are TGCGCCAGCAGCTTGGAATCGGGACAGGTCAGCACCGGGGAGCTGTTTTTT. This translates into CASSLESGQVSTGELFF.